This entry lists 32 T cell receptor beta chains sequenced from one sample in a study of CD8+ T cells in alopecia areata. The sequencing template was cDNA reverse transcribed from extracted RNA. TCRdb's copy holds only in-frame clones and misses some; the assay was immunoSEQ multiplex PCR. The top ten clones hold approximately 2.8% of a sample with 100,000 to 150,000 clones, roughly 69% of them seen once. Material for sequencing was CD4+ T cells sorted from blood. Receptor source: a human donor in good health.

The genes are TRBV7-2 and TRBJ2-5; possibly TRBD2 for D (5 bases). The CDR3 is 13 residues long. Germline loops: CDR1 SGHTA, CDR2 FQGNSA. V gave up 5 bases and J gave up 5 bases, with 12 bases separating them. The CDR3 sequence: CASSPPPGETQYF. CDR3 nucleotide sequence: TGTGCCAGCAGCCCACCGCCGGGGGAGACCCAGTACTTC. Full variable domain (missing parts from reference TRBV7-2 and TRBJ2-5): GAGVSQSPSNKVTEKGKDVELRCDPISGHTALYWYRQSLGQGLEFLIYFQGNSAPDKSGLPSDRFSAERTGGSVSTLTIQRTQQEDSAVYLCASSPPPGETQYFGPGTRLLVL.

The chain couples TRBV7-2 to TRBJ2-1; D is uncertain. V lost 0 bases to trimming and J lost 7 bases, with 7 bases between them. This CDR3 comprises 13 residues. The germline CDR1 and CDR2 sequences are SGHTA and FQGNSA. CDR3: CASSLAGLNEQFF. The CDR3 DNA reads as TGTGCCAGCAGCTTAGCGGGGTTGAATGAGCAGTTCTTC.

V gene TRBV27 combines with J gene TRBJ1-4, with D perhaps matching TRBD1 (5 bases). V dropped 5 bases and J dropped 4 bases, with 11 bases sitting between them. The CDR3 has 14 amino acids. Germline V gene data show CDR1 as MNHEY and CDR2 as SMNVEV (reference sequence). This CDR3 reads CASSASGSNEKLFF. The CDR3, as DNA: TGTGCCAGCAGTGCCTCAGGGAGTAATGAAAAACTGTTTTTT.

The CDR3, as DNA: TGTGCCAGCAGCTTAATCACTGAAGCTTTCTTT. This translates into CASSLITEAFF. The V and J genes are TRBV7-9 and TRBJ1-1, with D uncertain. Germline loops: CDR1 SEHNR, CDR2 FQNEAQ (reference sequence). The CDR3 runs to 11 residues. Trimming shortened V by 2 bases and J by 4 bases, and 2 bases separated the two germline ends.

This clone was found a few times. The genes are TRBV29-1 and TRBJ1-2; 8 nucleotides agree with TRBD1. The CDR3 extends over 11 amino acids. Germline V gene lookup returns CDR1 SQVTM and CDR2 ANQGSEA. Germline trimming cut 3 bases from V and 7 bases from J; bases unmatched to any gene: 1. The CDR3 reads CSVEGTGGYTF. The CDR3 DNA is TGCAGCGTTGAGGGGACAGGTGGCTACACCTTC.

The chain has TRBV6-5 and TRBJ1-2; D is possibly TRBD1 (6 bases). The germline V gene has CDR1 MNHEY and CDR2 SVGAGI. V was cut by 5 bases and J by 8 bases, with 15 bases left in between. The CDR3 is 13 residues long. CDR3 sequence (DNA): TGTGCCAGCAGTAGGCAGGGGCTGGGCGGCTACACCTTC. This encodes CASSRQGLGGYTF.

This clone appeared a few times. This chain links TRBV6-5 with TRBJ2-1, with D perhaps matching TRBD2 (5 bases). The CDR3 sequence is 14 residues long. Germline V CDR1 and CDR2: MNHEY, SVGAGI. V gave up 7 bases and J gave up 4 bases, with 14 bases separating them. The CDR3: CASTDRGRYNEQFF. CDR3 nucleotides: TGTGCCAGCACCGACCGGGGAAGATACAATGAGCAGTTCTTC.

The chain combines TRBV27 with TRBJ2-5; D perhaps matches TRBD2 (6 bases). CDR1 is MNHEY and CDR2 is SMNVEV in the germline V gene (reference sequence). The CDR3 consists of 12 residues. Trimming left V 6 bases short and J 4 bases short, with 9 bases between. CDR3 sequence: CASRRGTETQYF. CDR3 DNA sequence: TGTGCCAGCAGGCGGGGCACAGAGACCCAGTACTTC.

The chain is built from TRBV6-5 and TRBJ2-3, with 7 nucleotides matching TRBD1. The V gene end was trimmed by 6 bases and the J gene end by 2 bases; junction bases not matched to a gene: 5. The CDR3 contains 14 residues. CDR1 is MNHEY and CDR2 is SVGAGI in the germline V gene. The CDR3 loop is CASSRQGPTDTQYF. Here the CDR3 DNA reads TGTGCCAGCAGCAGACAGGGCCCCACAGATACGCAGTATTTT.

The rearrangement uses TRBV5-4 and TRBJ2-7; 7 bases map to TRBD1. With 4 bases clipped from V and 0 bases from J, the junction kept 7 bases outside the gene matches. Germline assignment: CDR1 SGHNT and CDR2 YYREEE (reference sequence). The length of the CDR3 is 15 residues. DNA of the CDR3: TGTGCCAGCAGCCGGACAGGAAGTAGCTCCTACGAGCAGTACTTC. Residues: CASSRTGSSSYEQYF.

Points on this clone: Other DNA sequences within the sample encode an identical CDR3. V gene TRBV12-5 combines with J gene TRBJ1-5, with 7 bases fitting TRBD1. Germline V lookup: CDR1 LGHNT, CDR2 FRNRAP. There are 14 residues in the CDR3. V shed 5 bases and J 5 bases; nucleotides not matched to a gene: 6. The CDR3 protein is CASGPGTAYQPQHF. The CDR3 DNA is TGTGCTAGTGGTCCCGGGACAGCCTATCAGCCCCAGCATTTT. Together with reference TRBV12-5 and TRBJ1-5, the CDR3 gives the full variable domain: DARVTQTPRHKVTEMGQEVTMRCQPILGHNTVFWYRQTMMQGLELLAYFRNRAPLDDSGMPKDRFSAEMPDATLATLKIQPSEPRDSAVYFCASGPGTAYQPQHFGDGTRLSIL.

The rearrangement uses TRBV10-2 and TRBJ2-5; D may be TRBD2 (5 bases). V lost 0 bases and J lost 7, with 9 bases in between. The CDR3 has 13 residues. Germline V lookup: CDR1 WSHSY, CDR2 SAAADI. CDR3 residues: CASSESTGGTQYF. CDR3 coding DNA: TGCGCCAGCAGTGAGTCGACTGGAGGGACCCAGTACTTC.

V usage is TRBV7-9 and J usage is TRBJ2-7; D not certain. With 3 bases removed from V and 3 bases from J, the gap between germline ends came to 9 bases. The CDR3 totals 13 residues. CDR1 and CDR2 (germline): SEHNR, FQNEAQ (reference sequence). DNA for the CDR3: TGTGCCAGCAGCTTTGGGTTAAACTACGAGCAGTACTTC. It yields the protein CASSFGLNYEQYF. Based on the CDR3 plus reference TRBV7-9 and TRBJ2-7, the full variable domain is DTGVSQNPRHKITKRGQNVTFRCDPISEHNRLYWYRQTLGQGPEFLTYFQNEAQLEKSRLLSDRFSAERPKGSFSTLEIQRTEQGDSAMYLCASSFGLNYEQYFGPGTRLTVT.

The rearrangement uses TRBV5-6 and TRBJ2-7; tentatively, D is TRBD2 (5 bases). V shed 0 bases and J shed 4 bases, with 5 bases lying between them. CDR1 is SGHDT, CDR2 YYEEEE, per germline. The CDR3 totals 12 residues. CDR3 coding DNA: TGTGCCAGCAGCTTGGGACTATACGAGCAGTACTTC. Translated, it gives CASSLGLYEQYF.

CDR3 loop: CSDRERVETQYF. The CDR3 coding sequence is TGCAGCGACCGAGAGAGGGTGGAGACCCAGTACTTC. The chain recombines TRBV29-1 with TRBJ2-5; D perhaps matches TRBD2 (5 bases). Germline CDR1 reads SQVTM; CDR2 reads ANQGSEA. This CDR3 comprises 12 residues. The V end was cut by 7 bases, the J end by 5 bases, with 14 bases between. The full variable domain, completed using reference TRBV29-1 and TRBJ2-5, is SAVISQKPSRDICQRGTSLTIQCQVDSQVTMMFWYRQQPGQSLTLIATANQGSEATYESGFVIDKFPISRPNLTFSTLTVSNMSPEDSSIYLCSDRERVETQYFGPGTRLLVL.

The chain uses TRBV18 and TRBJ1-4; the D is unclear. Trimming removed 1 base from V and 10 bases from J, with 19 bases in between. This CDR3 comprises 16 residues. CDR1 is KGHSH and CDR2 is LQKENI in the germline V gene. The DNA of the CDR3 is TGTGCCAGCTCACCACGGTCGTTGGGCCGCGATGGAAAACTGTTTTTT. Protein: CASSPRSLGRDGKLFF. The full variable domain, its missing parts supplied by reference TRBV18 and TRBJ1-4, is NAGVMQNPRHLVRRRGQEARLRCSPMKGHSHVYWYRQLPEEGLKFMVYLQKENIIDESGMPKERFSAEFPKEGPSILRIQQVVRGDSAAYFCASSPRSLGRDGKLFFGSGTQLSVL.

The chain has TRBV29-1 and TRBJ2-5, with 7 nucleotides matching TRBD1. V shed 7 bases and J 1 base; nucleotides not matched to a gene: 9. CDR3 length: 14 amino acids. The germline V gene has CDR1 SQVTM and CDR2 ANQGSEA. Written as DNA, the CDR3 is TGCAGCGGTAATGAGGGACAGCCCCAAGAGACCCAGTACTTC. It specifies CSGNEGQPQETQYF.

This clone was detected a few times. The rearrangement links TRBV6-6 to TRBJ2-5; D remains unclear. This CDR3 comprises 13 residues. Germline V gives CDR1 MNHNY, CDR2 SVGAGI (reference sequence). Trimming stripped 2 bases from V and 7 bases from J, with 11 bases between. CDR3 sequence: CASSYATSATQYF. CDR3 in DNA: TGTGCCAGCAGTTACGCCACCAGTGCGACCCAGTACTTC.

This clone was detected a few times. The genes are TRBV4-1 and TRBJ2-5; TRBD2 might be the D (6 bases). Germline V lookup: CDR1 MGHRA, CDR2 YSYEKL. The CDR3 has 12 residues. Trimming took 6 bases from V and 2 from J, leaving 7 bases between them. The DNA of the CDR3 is TGCGCCAGCAGGGGGGGACAAGAGACCCAGTACTTC. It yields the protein CASRGGQETQYF.

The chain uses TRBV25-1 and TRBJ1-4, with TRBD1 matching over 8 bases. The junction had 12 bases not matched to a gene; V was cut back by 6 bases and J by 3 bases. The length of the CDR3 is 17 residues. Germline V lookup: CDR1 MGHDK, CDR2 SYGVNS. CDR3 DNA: TGTGCCAGCAGAAACTCCCAGACAGGGGAAGCTAATGAAAAACTGTTTTTT. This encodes CASRNSQTGEANEKLFF.

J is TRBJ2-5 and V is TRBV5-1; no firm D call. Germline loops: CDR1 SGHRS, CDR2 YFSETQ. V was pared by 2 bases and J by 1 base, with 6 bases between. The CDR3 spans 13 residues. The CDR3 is CASSFGPQETQYF. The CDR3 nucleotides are TGCGCCAGCAGCTTCGGGCCCCAAGAGACCCAGTACTTC.

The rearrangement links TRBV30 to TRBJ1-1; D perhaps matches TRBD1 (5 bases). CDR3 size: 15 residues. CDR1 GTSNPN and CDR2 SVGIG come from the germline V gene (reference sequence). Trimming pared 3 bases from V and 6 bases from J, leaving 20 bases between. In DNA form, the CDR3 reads TGTGCCTGGAGGATCACAGGTGGTTGGACCGCTGAAGCTTTCTTT. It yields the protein CAWRITGGWTAEAFF.

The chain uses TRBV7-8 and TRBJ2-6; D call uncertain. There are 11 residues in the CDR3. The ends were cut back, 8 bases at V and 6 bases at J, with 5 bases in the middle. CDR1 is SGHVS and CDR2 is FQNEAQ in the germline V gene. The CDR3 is CASGQANVLTF. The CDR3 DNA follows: TGTGCCAGCGGCCAGGCCAACGTCCTGACTTTC. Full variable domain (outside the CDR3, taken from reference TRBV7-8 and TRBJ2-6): GAGVSQSPRYKVAKRGQDVALRCDPISGHVSLFWYQQALGQGPEFLTYFQNEAQLDKSGLPSDRFFAERPEGSVSTLKIQRTQQEDSAVYLCASGQANVLTFGAGSRLTVL.

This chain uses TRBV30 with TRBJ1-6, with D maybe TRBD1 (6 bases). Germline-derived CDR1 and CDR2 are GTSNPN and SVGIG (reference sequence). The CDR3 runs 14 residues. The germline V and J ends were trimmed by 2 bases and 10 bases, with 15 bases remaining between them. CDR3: CAWSFRGSGSPLHF. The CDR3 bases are TGTGCCTGGAGTTTCAGGGGATCGGGGTCACCCCTCCACTTT.

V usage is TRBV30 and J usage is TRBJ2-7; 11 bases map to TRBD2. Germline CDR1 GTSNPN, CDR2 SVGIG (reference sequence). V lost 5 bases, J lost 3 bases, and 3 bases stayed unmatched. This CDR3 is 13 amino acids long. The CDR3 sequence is CAWCSGGDYEQYF. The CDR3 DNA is TGTGCCTGGTGTAGCGGGGGGGACTACGAGCAGTACTTC.

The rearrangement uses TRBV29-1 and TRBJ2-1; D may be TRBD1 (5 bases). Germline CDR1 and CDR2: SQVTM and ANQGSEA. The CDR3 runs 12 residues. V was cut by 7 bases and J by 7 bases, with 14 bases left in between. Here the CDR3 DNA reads TGCAGCGCCCACAGGAATTTGAATGAGCAGTTCTTC. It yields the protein CSAHRNLNEQFF.

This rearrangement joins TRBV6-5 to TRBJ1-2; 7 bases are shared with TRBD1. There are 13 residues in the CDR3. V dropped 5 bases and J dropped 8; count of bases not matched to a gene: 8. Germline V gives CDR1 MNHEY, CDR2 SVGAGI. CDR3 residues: CASSRQGSGGYTF. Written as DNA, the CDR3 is TGTGCCAGCAGTAGACAGGGCTCTGGGGGCTACACCTTC.

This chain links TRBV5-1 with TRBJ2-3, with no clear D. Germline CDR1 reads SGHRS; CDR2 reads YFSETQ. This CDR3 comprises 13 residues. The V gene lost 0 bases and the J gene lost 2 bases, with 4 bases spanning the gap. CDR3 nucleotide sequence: TGCGCCAGCAGCTTGGATACCACAGATACGCAGTATTTT. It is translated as CASSLDTTDTQYF. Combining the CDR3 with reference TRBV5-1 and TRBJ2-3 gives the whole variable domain KAGVTQTPRYLIKTRGQQVTLSCSPISGHRSVSWYQQTPGQGLQFLFEYFSETQRNKGNFPGRFSGRQFSNSRSEMNVSTLELGDSALYLCASSLDTTDTQYFGPGTRLTVL.

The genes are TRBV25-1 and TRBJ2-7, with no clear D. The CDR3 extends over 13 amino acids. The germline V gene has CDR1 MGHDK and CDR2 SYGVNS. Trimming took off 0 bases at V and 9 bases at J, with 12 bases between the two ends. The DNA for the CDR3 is TGTGCCAGCAGTGAATATCTAGGTACAGTGCAGTACTTC. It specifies CASSEYLGTVQYF.

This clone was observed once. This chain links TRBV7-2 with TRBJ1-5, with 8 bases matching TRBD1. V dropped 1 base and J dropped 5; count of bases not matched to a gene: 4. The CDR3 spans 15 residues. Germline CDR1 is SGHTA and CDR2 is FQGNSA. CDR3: CASSLGQGNHQPQHF. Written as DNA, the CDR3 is TGTGCCAGCAGCTTAGGACAGGGGAATCATCAGCCCCAGCATTTT.

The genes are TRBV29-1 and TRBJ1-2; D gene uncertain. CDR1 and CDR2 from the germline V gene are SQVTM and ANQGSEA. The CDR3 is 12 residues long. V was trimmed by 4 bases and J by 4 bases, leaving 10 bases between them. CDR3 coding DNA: TGCAGCGTTGCCCGGTATCGCTATGGCTACACCTTC. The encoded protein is CSVARYRYGYTF.

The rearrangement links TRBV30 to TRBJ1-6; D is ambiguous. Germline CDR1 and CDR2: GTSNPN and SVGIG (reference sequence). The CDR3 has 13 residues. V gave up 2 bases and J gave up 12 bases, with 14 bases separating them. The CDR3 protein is CAWSLSGTGPLHF. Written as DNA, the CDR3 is TGTGCCTGGAGTCTTTCGGGAACCGGACCCCTCCACTTT.